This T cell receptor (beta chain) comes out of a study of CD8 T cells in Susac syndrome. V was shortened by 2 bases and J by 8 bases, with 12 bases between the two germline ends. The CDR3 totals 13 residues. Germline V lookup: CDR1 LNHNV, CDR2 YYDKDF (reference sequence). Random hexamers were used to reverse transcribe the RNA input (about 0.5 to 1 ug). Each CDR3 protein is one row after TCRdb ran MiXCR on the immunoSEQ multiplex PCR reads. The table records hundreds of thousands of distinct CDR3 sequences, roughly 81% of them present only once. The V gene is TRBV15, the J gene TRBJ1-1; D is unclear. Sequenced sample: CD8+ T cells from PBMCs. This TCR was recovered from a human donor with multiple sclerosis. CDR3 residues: CATSRPDYPEAFF. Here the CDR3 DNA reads TGTGCCACCAGCAGACCGGACTACCCCGAAGCTTTCTTT.